Below are 22 T cell receptor beta chains sequenced from a single sample in a study of control samples from healthy donors and cancer patients. Sequencing was performed with immunoSEQ multiplex PCR; in TCRdb, only in-frame clones are kept and a portion is missing. The profile shows 150,000 to 200,000 clones, about 92% of them singletons. Sequencing was performed on blood. These receptor sequences come from a man aged 30-40 years in good health.

The chain recombines TRBV19 with TRBJ1-5, with D possibly TRBD1 on 6 matching bases. CDR1 is LNHDA and CDR2 is SQIVND in the germline V gene (reference sequence). V shed 4 bases and J shed 0 bases, with 16 bases lying between them. This CDR3 spans 17 amino acids. The CDR3 coding sequence is TGTGCCAGTAGTACCTTCCTGACAGGACTTAGCAATCAGCCCCAGCATTTT. This encodes CASSTFLTGLSNQPQHF.

This chain joins TRBV5-5 and TRBJ2-7; a weak D match, TRBD2 (5 bases). CDR3 length equals 14 residues. Deletions cut 6 bases from V and 4 bases from J, with 17 bases between. CDR1 is SGHKS, CDR2 YYEKEE, per germline (reference sequence). CDR3 sequence: CASTRYGRAYEQYF. CDR3 sequence (DNA): TGTGCCAGCACACGATACGGGCGGGCGTACGAGCAGTACTTC.

The chain has TRBV7-2 and TRBJ2-5; no firm D call. The CDR3 contains 12 residues. Trimming stripped 1 base from V and 2 bases from J, with 2 bases between. Germline V gene sequence: CDR1 SGHTA, CDR2 FQGNSA. In DNA, the CDR3 is TGTGCCAGCAGCTTAGGGCAAGAGACCCAGTACTTC. Its protein is CASSLGQETQYF.

The genes are TRBV5-1 and TRBJ1-1; no firm D call. The germline V gene has CDR1 SGHRS and CDR2 YFSETQ. Trimming removed 4 bases at V and 0 bases at J, with 10 bases between. The CDR3 totals 14 residues. This chain's CDR3 is CASSAGSLNTEAFF. CDR3 nucleotide sequence: TGCGCCAGCAGCGCGGGAAGCCTGAACACTGAAGCTTTCTTT.

The chain is built from TRBV9 and TRBJ1-3, with TRBD1 as a possible D gene (5 bases). Germline CDR1 reads SGDLS; CDR2 reads YYNGEE. The V gene lost 0 bases and the J gene lost 0 bases, with 13 bases spanning the gap. CDR3 length equals 17 residues. The chain's CDR3 is CASSVVPGTSSGNTIYF. The CDR3 DNA is TGTGCCAGCAGCGTAGTTCCGGGGACGAGCTCTGGAAACACCATATATTTT.

This clone was detected only once. The gene calls are TRBV18 and TRBJ1-1, with a tentative D call TRBD1 (6 bases). CDR3 length: 13 residues. The ends were cut back, 3 bases at V and 10 bases at J, with 15 bases in the middle. The germline V gene has CDR1 KGHSH and CDR2 LQKENI. The CDR3 DNA is TGTGCCAGCTCACCGGACAGTGGGATTGGAGCTTTCTTT. This sequence encodes CASSPDSGIGAFF.

This rearrangement joins TRBV24-1 to TRBJ1-4; D is perhaps TRBD1 (6 bases). This CDR3 comprises 15 residues. CDR1 is KGHDR, CDR2 SFDVKD, per germline. V was trimmed by 5 bases and J by 4 bases, leaving 13 bases between them. The CDR3 DNA reads as TGTGCCACCAGTGCATCAGGGGCCATTAATGAAAAACTGTTTTTT. This gives the protein CATSASGAINEKLFF.

The rearrangement links TRBV7-2 to TRBJ2-5, with 7 nucleotides matching TRBD1. V lost 5 bases and J lost 4; bases outside the gene matches: 7. Per the germline V gene, CDR1 is SGHTA and CDR2 is FQGNSA. The CDR3 runs to 14 residues. The DNA of the CDR3 is TGTGCCAGCAGCCTGAAGACAGGGAGAGAGACCCAGTACTTC. Its protein product is CASSLKTGRETQYF.

This chain uses TRBV6-6 with TRBJ2-7; TRBD1 agrees at 8 bases. This CDR3 is 15 amino acids long. The V segment lost 5 bases and the J segment 3 bases; nucleotides outside the gene matches: 9. Germline values: CDR1 MNHNY, CDR2 SVGAGI (reference sequence). This chain's CDR3 is CASSTSGTGIYEQYF. Here the CDR3 DNA reads TGTGCCAGCAGTACGTCTGGGACAGGCATCTACGAGCAGTACTTC.

The gene calls are TRBV5-6 and TRBJ2-5, with D uncertain. CDR1 and CDR2 (germline): SGHDT, YYEEEE. This CDR3 region has 14 residues. The germline V and J ends were trimmed by 1 base and 5 bases, with 12 bases remaining between them. CDR3 nucleotides: TGTGCCAGCAGCTTGCTTGACTCTGTGGAGACCCAGTACTTC. It translates to CASSLLDSVETQYF.

The chain carries TRBV19 and TRBJ2-3; D uncertain. CDR3 length: 17 residues. Per the germline V gene, CDR1 is LNHDA and CDR2 is SQIVND (reference sequence). CDR3 sequence (DNA): TGTGCACACCCCTCTGGAACCTGGTTTAGGGTGGCAGATACGCAGTATTTT. Its translation: CAHPSGTWFRVADTQYF.

This chain connects TRBV7-2 to TRBJ1-1; TRBD1 agrees at 9 bases. Per germline, CDR1 SGHTA and CDR2 FQGNSA. The CDR3 is 14 residues long. J gave up 4 bases and V 3 bases, and 3 bases lay outside the gene matches. The DNA for the CDR3 is TGTGCCAGCAGCTTCCGGGACAGGGCCACTGAAGCTTTCTTT. It specifies CASSFRDRATEAFF.

V is TRBV19 and J is TRBJ2-6, with 8 nucleotides matching TRBD1. CDR3 size: 17 residues. V trimming: 5 bases; J trimming: 0 bases; junction bases outside the gene matches: 6. The germline CDR1 and CDR2 sequences are LNHDA and SQIVND (reference sequence). CDR3 DNA sequence: TGTGCCAGTAGTCCGCCGGGACAGGTCTCTGGGGCCAACGTCCTGACTTTC. Protein product: CASSPPGQVSGANVLTF.

This clone was detected once. The chain has TRBV10-1 and TRBJ2-3, with D possibly being TRBD1 (6 bases). Germline CDR1 WNHNN, CDR2 SYGVQD (reference sequence). CDR3 length: 15 amino acids. Trimming stripped 4 bases from V and 3 bases from J, with 14 bases between. Written as DNA, the CDR3 is TGCGCCAGCAGTGCGGACAGTGCCTTGACAGATACGCAGTATTTT. Its protein is CASSADSALTDTQYF.

The chain recombines TRBV19 with TRBJ1-1; 8 nucleotides match TRBD1. Per the germline V gene, CDR1 is LNHDA and CDR2 is SQIVND (reference sequence). The V segment lost 7 bases and the J segment 0 bases; nucleotides outside the gene matches: 4. The CDR3 extends over 14 amino acids. CDR3 in amino acids: CASTSTGVNTEAFF. The CDR3 DNA reads as TGTGCCAGTACCTCGACAGGGGTGAACACTGAAGCTTTCTTT.

This sequence joins TRBV12-3 or TRBV12-4 and TRBJ1-3; D call uncertain. V was cut by 10 bases and J by 0 bases, with 10 bases left in between. The CDR3 spans 13 residues. The CDR3 DNA sequence: TGTGCCACCCACCGGGACTCTGGAAACACCATATATTTT. The encoded protein is CATHRDSGNTIYF.

The chain joins TRBV6-5 to TRBJ1-2; no firm D call. Germline assignment: CDR1 MNHEY and CDR2 SVGAGI. The CDR3 covers 13 residues. V dropped 6 bases and J dropped 2 bases, with 10 bases sitting between them. CDR3 coding DNA: TGTGCCAGCAGCGTGTCGAGGAACTATGGCTACACCTTC. Its protein product is CASSVSRNYGYTF.

The rearrangement joins TRBV5-4 to TRBJ2-7, with TRBD2 identical over 8 bases. The junction had 11 bases not matched to a gene; V was cut back by 0 bases and J by 6 bases. The CDR3 spans 16 residues. The germline CDR1 and CDR2 sequences are SGHNT and YYREEE (reference sequence). CDR3 region: CASSLGPGTSSLEQYF. CDR3 coding DNA: TGTGCCAGCAGCTTGGGCCCCGGGACTAGTTCCCTCGAGCAGTACTTC.

The V gene is TRBV28, the J gene TRBJ1-6, with D perhaps matching TRBD1 (5 bases). In germline, CDR1 is MDHEN, CDR2 SYDVKM. The germline V and J ends were trimmed by 4 bases and 9 bases, with 19 bases remaining between them. The CDR3 spans 16 residues. The CDR3 spells CASSYGGATFSSPLHF. CDR3 coding DNA: TGTGCCAGCAGTTATGGGGGAGCCACATTTAGTTCACCCCTCCACTTT.

The J gene is TRBJ2-5, the V gene TRBV6-6, with D unresolved. V dropped 6 bases and J dropped 2 bases, with 4 bases sitting between them. This CDR3 has 11 amino acids. From germline, CDR1 is MNHNY and CDR2 SVGAGI (reference sequence). The DNA for the CDR3 is TGTGCCAGCAGCCAACAAGAGACCCAGTACTTC. This gives the protein CASSQQETQYF.

This chain connects TRBV28 to TRBJ2-7, with 7 bases aligning to TRBD1. V shed 5 bases, J shed 5 bases, and the junction held 6 bases outside the gene matches. From germline, CDR1 is MDHEN and CDR2 SYDVKM. The CDR3 loop spans 13 amino acids. The CDR3 spells CASSKGGLNEQYF. The CDR3 DNA reads as TGTGCCAGCAGTAAAGGGGGCCTGAACGAGCAGTACTTC.

V and J are TRBV4-2 and TRBJ2-2; 10 bases are shared with TRBD2. The CDR3 extends over 17 amino acids. V shed 0 bases, J shed 6 bases, and the junction held 7 bases outside the gene matches. Germline V gives CDR1 LGHNA, CDR2 YNFKEQ. As DNA, the CDR3 is TGTGCCAGCAGCCAAGATATCTTGCTAGCGGGGGCCGGGGAGCTGTTTTTT. It translates to CASSQDILLAGAGELFF.